These T cell receptor beta chains were read from a single sample in a study of control samples from healthy donors and cancer patients. Profiled with immunoSEQ multiplex PCR; TCRdb holds only in-frame clones, not every one. The sample comprises approximately 92,000 clones, over 90% of which are singletons, and roughly 1.5% rests with the top ten. The sample taken for sequencing was blood. The receptors derive from a woman aged 25 to 39 in good health. The CDR3 runs from the conserved cysteine through the conserved F or W. The order of the fields is J gene, V gene, clone size, D gene, CDR3 protein, CDR3 DNA. A D gene is named only where the DNA matches it firmly. Not every row has a clone size; where given, it reads once, few, many or a size class.

J: TRBJ1-6
V: TRBV7-3
size: -
D: -
CDR3: CASSSQGRDSPLHF
DNA: TGTGCCAGCAGCTCCCAGGGTAGAGATTCACCCCTCCACTTT

J: TRBJ1-1
V: TRBV7-3
size: -
D: -
CDR3: CASSPRGLGTEAFF
DNA: TGTGCCAGCAGCCCCAGGGGTTTGGGCACTGAAGCTTTCTTT

J: TRBJ1-1
V: TRBV18
size: once
D: -
CDR3: CASSPPSKNTEAFF
DNA: TGTGCCAGCTCACCACCGAGCAAGAACACTGAAGCTTTCTTT

J: TRBJ2-7
V: TRBV20-1
size: -
D: -
CDR3: CSASTAEMMFSQYF
DNA: TGCAGTGCTAGTACAGCGGAAATGATGTTCTCGCAGTACTTC

J: TRBJ2-5
V: TRBV7-9
size: -
D: -
CDR3: CASSLIGGPETQYF
DNA: TGTGCCAGCAGCTTAATTGGGGGTCCAGAGACCCAGTACTTC

J: TRBJ2-7
V: TRBV7-2
size: -
D: -
CDR3: CASSLVGGYEQYF
DNA: TGTGCCAGCAGCTTAGTCGGAGGTTACGAGCAGTACTTC

J: TRBJ2-7
V: TRBV6-5
size: once
D: -
CDR3: CASSYMYEQYF
DNA: TGTGCCAGCAGTTACATGTACGAGCAGTACTTC

J: TRBJ1-2
V: TRBV7-7
size: -
D: TRBD1
CDR3: CASSLGDRGPLYGYTF
DNA: TGTGCTAGCAGCTTAGGGGACAGGGGTCCCCTCTATGGCTACACCTTC

J: TRBJ2-3
V: TRBV24-1
size: -
D: -
CDR3: CATMGGITDTQYF
DNA: TGTGCCACCATGGGGGGTATCACAGATACGCAGTATTTT

J: TRBJ1-2
V: TRBV6-1
size: -
D: TRBD1
CDR3: CASSEDRALSANYGYTF
DNA: TGTGCCAGCAGTGAGGACAGGGCCCTCTCCGCTAACTATGGCTACACCTTC

J: TRBJ1-2
V: TRBV10-3
size: -
D: TRBD1
CDR3: CATMPETGGTFRGYTF
DNA: TGTGCCACTATGCCTGAGACAGGGGGAACGTTCCGTGGCTACACCTTC

J: TRBJ2-1
V: TRBV24-1
size: -
D: TRBD1
CDR3: CATSEPTGVSYNEQFF
DNA: TGTGCCACCAGTGAACCGACAGGGGTATCCTACAATGAGCAGTTCTTC

J: TRBJ2-7
V: TRBV11-3
size: -
D: -
CDR3: CASSSNKPLGSYHEQYF
DNA: TGTGCCAGCAGCTCTAATAAACCCTTAGGGAGTTACCACGAGCAGTACTTC

J: TRBJ2-3
V: TRBV15
size: -
D: -
CDR3: CATSRGRDGPTNTQYF
DNA: TGTGCCACCAGCAGAGGCCGGGACGGCCCCACGAATACGCAGTATTTT

J: TRBJ1-2
V: TRBV11-2
size: -
D: -
CDR3: CASSLRGGHYGYTF
DNA: TGTGCCAGCAGCTTACGAGGAGGCCACTATGGCTACACCTTC

J: TRBJ2-3
V: TRBV6-5
size: -
D: -
CDR3: CASRADWGTDTQYF
DNA: TGTGCCAGCAGGGCGGACTGGGGCACAGATACGCAGTATTTT

J: TRBJ1-2
V: TRBV29-1
size: few
D: -
CDR3: CSVSAGSYGYTF
DNA: TGCAGCGTTTCGGCAGGGTCCTATGGCTACACCTTC

J: TRBJ2-7
V: TRBV18
size: -
D: TRBD1
CDR3: CASSPPSQGAWEQYF
DNA: TGTGCCAGCTCACCACCGAGCCAGGGGGCATGGGAGCAGTACTTC

J: TRBJ2-7
V: TRBV25-1
size: -
D: -
CDR3: CASGQYDEQYF
DNA: TGTGCCAGCGGCCAATACGACGAGCAGTACTTC

J: TRBJ1-2
V: TRBV24-1
size: -
D: TRBD1
CDR3: CATSDRDRDFYGYTF
DNA: TGTGCCACCAGTGACCGGGACAGGGACTTCTATGGCTACACCTTC

J: TRBJ2-3
V: TRBV24-1
size: -
D: TRBD2
CDR3: CATSDTTSGSDTQYF
DNA: TGTGCCACCAGTGATACTACTAGCGGGTCAGATACGCAGTATTTT

J: TRBJ2-7
V: TRBV6-5
size: -
D: -
CDR3: CASRRGPEQYF
DNA: TGTGCCAGCAGGAGGGGACCCGAGCAGTACTTC

J: TRBJ2-1
V: TRBV21-1
size: -
D: -
CDR3: CASSKAGGTEQFF
DNA: TGTGCCAGCAGCAAAGCTGGGGGGACTGAGCAGTTCTTC

J: TRBJ2-1
V: TRBV5-4
size: -
D: TRBD2
CDR3: CASPGTSGSTTLNEQFF
DNA: TGTGCCAGCCCCGGGACTAGCGGGAGTACGACCCTCAATGAGCAGTTCTTC

J: TRBJ2-2
V: TRBV6-4
size: -
D: TRBD1
CDR3: CASSRTGESTGELFF
DNA: TGTGCCAGCAGTAGGACAGGGGAATCCACCGGGGAGCTGTTTTTT

J: TRBJ1-1
V: TRBV5-6
size: once
D: -
CDR3: CASSLGRGFLANTEAFF
DNA: TGTGCCAGCAGCTTGGGAAGGGGCTTCTTAGCGAACACTGAAGCTTTCTTT

J: TRBJ1-1
V: TRBV14
size: -
D: -
CDR3: CASSHLGSSFTEAFF
DNA: TGTGCCAGCAGCCATCTCGGTTCTTCTTTCACTGAAGCTTTCTTT

J: TRBJ1-2
V: TRBV5-1
size: -
D: -
CDR3: CASSPELYGYTF
DNA: TGCGCCAGCAGCCCGGAGCTCTATGGCTACACCTTC

J: TRBJ2-7
V: TRBV6-5
size: -
D: -
CDR3: CASRVSWFQYEQYF
DNA: TGTGCCAGCAGGGTTAGCTGGTTTCAGTACGAGCAGTACTTC

J: TRBJ2-7
V: TRBV11-3
size: few
D: TRBD2
CDR3: CASSYTSGGNYEQYF
DNA: TGTGCCAGCAGCTATACTAGCGGAGGGAACTACGAGCAGTACTTC

J: TRBJ1-1
V: TRBV18
size: -
D: TRBD1
CDR3: CASSHGQGVQNTEAFF
DNA: TGTGCCAGCTCCCATGGACAGGGAGTGCAGAACACTGAAGCTTTCTTT

J: TRBJ1-2
V: TRBV6-1
size: -
D: -
CDR3: CASSEVRGPGYGYTF
DNA: TGTGCCAGCAGTGAAGTAAGGGGCCCGGGCTATGGCTACACCTTC

J: TRBJ1-1
V: TRBV12-3/TRBV12-4
size: -
D: -
CDR3: CASKKVEAFF
DNA: TGTGCCAGCAAAAAGGTAGAAGCTTTCTTT

J: TRBJ2-1
V: TRBV5-1
size: -
D: TRBD1
CDR3: CASSLTGQGSYNEQFF
DNA: TGCGCCAGCAGCTTGACGGGACAGGGTAGCTACAATGAGCAGTTCTTC

J: TRBJ1-1
V: TRBV21-1
size: -
D: -
CDR3: CASSKQVNTEAFF
DNA: TGTGCCAGCAGCAAACAGGTCAACACTGAAGCTTTCTTT

J: TRBJ2-1
V: TRBV14
size: -
D: -
CDR3: CASSQDGRGVYNEQFF
DNA: TGTGCCAGCAGCCAAGATGGCAGGGGGGTATACAATGAGCAGTTCTTC

J: TRBJ1-2
V: TRBV5-6
size: -
D: TRBD1
CDR3: CASSLGTGIHGYTF
DNA: TGTGCCAGCAGCTTGGGGACAGGGATTCATGGCTACACCTTC

J: TRBJ1-1
V: TRBV12-3/TRBV12-4
size: -
D: -
CDR3: CASSPGRGVEAFF
DNA: TGTGCCAGCAGTCCGGGCCGAGGGGTAGAAGCTTTCTTT

J: TRBJ1-2
V: TRBV28
size: -
D: -
CDR3: CASSLGSDPVRDGYTF
DNA: TGTGCCAGCAGTTTAGGGTCGGACCCCGTTAGGGATGGCTACACCTTC

J: TRBJ2-5
V: TRBV5-4
size: -
D: TRBD1
CDR3: CASSRLGQGEPFSETQYF
DNA: TGTGCCAGCAGCCGACTTGGACAGGGGGAGCCTTTCAGTGAGACCCAGTACTTC

J: TRBJ2-1
V: TRBV2
size: -
D: -
CDR3: CASSPWAGPAPREQFF
DNA: TGTGCCAGCTCCCCATGGGCGGGACCTGCACCTCGGGAGCAGTTCTTC

J: TRBJ2-3
V: TRBV6-5
size: -
D: -
CDR3: CASSTGTDTQYF
DNA: TGTGCCAGCAGCACGGGGACAGATACGCAGTATTTT

J: TRBJ1-1
V: TRBV5-1
size: -
D: -
CDR3: CASRRQVINTEAFF
DNA: TGCGCCAGCAGACGGCAGGTTATTAACACTGAAGCTTTCTTT

J: TRBJ2-2
V: TRBV3-1/TRBV3-2
size: -
D: -
CDR3: CASSPLTGELFF
DNA: TGTGCCAGCAGCCCTCTCACCGGGGAGCTGTTTTTT

J: TRBJ2-1
V: TRBV5-1
size: -
D: TRBD2
CDR3: CASSLTGTSGIEQFF
DNA: TGCGCCAGCAGCTTAACCGGGACTAGCGGGATAGAGCAGTTCTTC

J: TRBJ2-2
V: TRBV4-1
size: -
D: -
CDR3: CASSQLSGVTGELFF
DNA: TGCGCCAGCAGCCAACTGTCAGGGGTCACCGGGGAGCTGTTTTTT

J: TRBJ2-1
V: TRBV3-1/TRBV3-2
size: -
D: -
CDR3: CASSQTVSYNEQFF
DNA: TGTGCCAGCAGCCAGACAGTTTCCTACAATGAGCAGTTCTTC

J: TRBJ2-3
V: TRBV10-2
size: once
D: -
CDR3: CASRAAFQDTQYF
DNA: TGCGCCAGCAGGGCGGCGTTCCAAGATACGCAGTATTTT

J: TRBJ1-6
V: TRBV10-3
size: medium-sized
D: TRBD1
CDR3: CAISESQGQANSPLHF
DNA: TGTGCCATCAGTGAGTCACAGGGACAGGCAAATTCACCCCTCCACTTT

J: TRBJ2-1
V: TRBV25-1
size: -
D: -
CDR3: CAGSGTPVSYNEQFF
DNA: TGTGCCGGGTCCGGGACACCTGTCTCCTACAATGAGCAGTTCTTC

J: TRBJ2-7
V: TRBV27
size: -
D: TRBD1
CDR3: CASSKGQAEEQYF
DNA: TGTGCCAGCAGTAAAGGACAGGCCGAGGAGCAGTACTTC

J: TRBJ2-1
V: TRBV19
size: -
D: TRBD2
CDR3: CASSILAGVNNEQFF
DNA: TGTGCCAGTAGTATCTTAGCGGGAGTAAACAATGAGCAGTTCTTC

J: TRBJ2-1
V: TRBV11-3
size: -
D: -
CDR3: CASSLDLEGYNEQFF
DNA: TGTGCCAGCAGCTTAGATTTGGAGGGTTACAATGAGCAGTTCTTC

J: TRBJ2-4
V: TRBV4-1
size: -
D: -
CDR3: CASSQGRPRGPAKNIQYF
DNA: TGCGCCAGCAGCCAGGGTCGTCCACGAGGGCCCGCCAAAAACATTCAGTACTTC

J: TRBJ2-5
V: TRBV5-5
size: -
D: -
CDR3: CASSPGPEWGETQYF
DNA: TGTGCCAGCAGCCCGGGGCCCGAGTGGGGAGAGACCCAGTACTTC

J: TRBJ1-4
V: TRBV14
size: -
D: TRBD1
CDR3: CASSQSRIDRVEEKLFF
DNA: TGTGCCAGCAGCCAGTCACGAATCGACAGGGTGGAGGAAAAACTGTTTTTT

J: TRBJ2-7
V: TRBV23-1
size: -
D: -
CDR3: CASSQKIGFPYEQYF
DNA: TGCGCCAGCAGTCAAAAAATAGGGTTCCCCTACGAGCAGTACTTC

J: TRBJ2-2
V: TRBV5-1
size: -
D: TRBD1
CDR3: CASSQGTDPNTGELFF
DNA: TGCGCCAGCAGCCAAGGGACAGACCCGAACACCGGGGAGCTGTTTTTT

J: TRBJ1-2
V: TRBV10-3
size: -
D: TRBD1
CDR3: CAISEVRTGEIELNGYTF
DNA: TGTGCCATCAGTGAGGTTCGGACAGGGGAGATTGAGTTAAATGGCTACACCTTC